The source of this T cell receptor beta chain is a study of beta chain features in type 1 diabetes. The CDR3 extends over 14 amino acids. Germline V CDR1 and CDR2: MNHEY, SMNVEV (reference sequence). Trimming removed 7 bases from V and 4 bases from J; junction bases left unmatched: 5. Expressed TCRB transcripts got sequenced, as all isolated RNA was reverse transcribed. Using immunoSEQ multiplex PCR, the repertoire was profiled, and TCRdb retains in-frame clones only, with some absent. Among about 360,000 clones, over 10% were seen once, and the ten largest hold around 0.0099%. Sorted CD4+ subsets: naive, central memory, regulatory, stem cell-like memory (CD45RO/CCR7/CD25/CD127/CD95/CD27 panel). Study-wide results and limits: All four CD4+ subsets from Type 1 diabetes patients carried moderately but significantly shorter TCRB CDR3s.

With regard to this clone: Antigen: not known.

The sequence was collected from a woman aged 18-35 years with type 1 diabetes. Sequencing was carried out using naive CD4+ T cells from blood. The rearrangement uses TRBV27 and TRBJ2-2; 8 bases are a match to TRBD1. The CDR3 reads CASKGQAATGELFF. The CDR3 region has the DNA TGTGCCAGCAAGGGACAGGCAGCCACCGGGGAGCTGTTTTTT.